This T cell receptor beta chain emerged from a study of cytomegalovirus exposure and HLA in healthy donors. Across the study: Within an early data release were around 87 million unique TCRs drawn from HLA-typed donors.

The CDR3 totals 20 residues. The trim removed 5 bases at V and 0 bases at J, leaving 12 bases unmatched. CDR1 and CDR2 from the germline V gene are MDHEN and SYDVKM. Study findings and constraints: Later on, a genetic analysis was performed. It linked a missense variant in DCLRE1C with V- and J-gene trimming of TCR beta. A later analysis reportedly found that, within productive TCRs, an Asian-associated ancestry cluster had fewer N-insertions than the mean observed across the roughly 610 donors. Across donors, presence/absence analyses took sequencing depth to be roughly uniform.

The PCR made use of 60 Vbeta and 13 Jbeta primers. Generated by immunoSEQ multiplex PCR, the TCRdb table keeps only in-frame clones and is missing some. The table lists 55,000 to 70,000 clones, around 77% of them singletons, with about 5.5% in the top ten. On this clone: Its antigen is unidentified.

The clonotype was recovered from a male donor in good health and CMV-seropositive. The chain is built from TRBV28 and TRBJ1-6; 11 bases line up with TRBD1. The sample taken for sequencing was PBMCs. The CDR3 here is CASSPTGQGVISSYNSPLHF. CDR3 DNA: TGTGCCAGCAGTCCCACGGGACAGGGGGTTATCAGCTCCTATAATTCACCCCTCCACTTT.